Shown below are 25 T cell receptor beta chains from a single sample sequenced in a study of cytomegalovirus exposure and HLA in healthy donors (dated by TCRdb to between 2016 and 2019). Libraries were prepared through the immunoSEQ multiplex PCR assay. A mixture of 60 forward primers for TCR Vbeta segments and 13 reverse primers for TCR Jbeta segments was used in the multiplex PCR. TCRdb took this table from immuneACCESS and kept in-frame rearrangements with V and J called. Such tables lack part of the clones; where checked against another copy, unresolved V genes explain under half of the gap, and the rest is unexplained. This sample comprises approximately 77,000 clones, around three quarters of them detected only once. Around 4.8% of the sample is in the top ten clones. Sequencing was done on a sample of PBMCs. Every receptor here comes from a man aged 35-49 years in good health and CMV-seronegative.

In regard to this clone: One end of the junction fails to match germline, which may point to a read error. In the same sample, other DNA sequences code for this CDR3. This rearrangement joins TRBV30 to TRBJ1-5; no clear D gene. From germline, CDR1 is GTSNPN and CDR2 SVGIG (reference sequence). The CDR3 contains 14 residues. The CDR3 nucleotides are TGTGCCTGGAGGCGGAAGGATAGCAACCAGCCCCAGCATTTT. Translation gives CAWRRKDSNQPQHF. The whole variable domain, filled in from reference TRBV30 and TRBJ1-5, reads SQTIHQWPATLVQPVGSPLSLECTVEGTSNPNLYWYRQAAGRGLQLLFYSVGIGQISSEVPQNLSASRPQDRQFILSSKKLLLSDSGFYLCAWRRKDSNQPQHFGDGTRLSIL.

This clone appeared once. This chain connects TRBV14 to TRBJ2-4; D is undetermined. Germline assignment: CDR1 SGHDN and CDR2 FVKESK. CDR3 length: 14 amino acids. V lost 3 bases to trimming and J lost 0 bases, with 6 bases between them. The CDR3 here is CASSHKLAKNIQYF. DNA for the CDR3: TGTGCCAGCAGCCACAAACTAGCCAAAAACATTCAGTACTTC.

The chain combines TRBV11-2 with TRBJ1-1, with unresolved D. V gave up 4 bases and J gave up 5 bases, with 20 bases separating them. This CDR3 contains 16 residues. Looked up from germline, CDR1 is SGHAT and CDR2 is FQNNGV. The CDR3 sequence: CASSSSSRRAETEAFF. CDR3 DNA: TGTGCCAGCAGCTCATCCTCACGGAGGGCAGAGACTGAAGCTTTCTTT.

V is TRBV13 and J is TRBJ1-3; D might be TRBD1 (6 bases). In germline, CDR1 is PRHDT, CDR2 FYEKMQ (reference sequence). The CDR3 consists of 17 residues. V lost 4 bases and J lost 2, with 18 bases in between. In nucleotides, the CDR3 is TGTGCCAGCAGCTCAAAGACAGGCCGAGCGGCTGGAAACACCATATATTTT. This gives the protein CASSSKTGRAAGNTIYF.

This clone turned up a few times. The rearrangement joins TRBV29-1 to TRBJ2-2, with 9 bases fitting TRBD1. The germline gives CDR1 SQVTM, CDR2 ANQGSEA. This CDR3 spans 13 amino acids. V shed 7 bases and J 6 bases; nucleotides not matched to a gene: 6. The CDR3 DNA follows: TGCAGCGCGACAGGGGGTCTCTCCGGGGAGCTGTTTTTT. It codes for CSATGGLSGELFF.

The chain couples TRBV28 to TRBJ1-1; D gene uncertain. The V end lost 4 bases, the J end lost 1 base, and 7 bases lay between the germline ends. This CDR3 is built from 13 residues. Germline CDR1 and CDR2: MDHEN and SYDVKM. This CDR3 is CASSSSRNTEAFF. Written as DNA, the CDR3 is TGTGCCAGCAGTTCGTCCAGGAACACTGAAGCTTTCTTT.

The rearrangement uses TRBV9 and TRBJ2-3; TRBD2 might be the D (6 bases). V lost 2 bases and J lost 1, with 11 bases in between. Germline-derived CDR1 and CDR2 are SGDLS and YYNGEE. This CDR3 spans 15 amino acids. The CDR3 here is CASSVEGERTDTQYF. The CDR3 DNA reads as TGTGCCAGCAGCGTGGAGGGAGAGCGCACAGATACGCAGTATTTT.

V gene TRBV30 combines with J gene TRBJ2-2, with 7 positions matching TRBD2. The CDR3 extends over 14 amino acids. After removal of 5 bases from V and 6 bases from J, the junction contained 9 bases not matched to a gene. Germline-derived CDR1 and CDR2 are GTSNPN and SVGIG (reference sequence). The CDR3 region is CAWGGDGAPGELFF. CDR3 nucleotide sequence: TGTGCCTGGGGGGGGGATGGAGCGCCCGGGGAGCTGTTTTTT.

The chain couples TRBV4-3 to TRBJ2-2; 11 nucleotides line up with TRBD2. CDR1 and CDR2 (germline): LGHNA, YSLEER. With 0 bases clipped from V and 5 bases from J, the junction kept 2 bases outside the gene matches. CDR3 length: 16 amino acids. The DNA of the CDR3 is TGCGCCAGCAGCCAAGAACTAGCGGGAGTAACCGGGGAGCTGTTTTTT. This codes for CASSQELAGVTGELFF.

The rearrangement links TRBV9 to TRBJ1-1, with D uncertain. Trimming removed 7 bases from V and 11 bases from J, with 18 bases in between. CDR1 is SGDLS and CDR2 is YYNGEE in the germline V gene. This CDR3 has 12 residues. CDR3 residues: CASWEVESMAFF. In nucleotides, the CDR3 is TGTGCCAGCTGGGAGGTAGAAAGTATGGCTTTCTTT.

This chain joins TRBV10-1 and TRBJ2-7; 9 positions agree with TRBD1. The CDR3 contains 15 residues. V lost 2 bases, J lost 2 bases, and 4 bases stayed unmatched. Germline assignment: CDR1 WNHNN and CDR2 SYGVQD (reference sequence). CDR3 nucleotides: TGCGCCAGCAGTGAGGCGGGACAGGGAACCTACGAGCAGTACTTC. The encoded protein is CASSEAGQGTYEQYF.

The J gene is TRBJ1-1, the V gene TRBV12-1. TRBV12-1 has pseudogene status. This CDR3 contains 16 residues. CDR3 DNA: TGTGCCAGCAGCAATTGGTGGGGGGGGCGAGGTACTGAAGCTTTCTTT. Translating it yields CASSNWWGGRGTEAFF.

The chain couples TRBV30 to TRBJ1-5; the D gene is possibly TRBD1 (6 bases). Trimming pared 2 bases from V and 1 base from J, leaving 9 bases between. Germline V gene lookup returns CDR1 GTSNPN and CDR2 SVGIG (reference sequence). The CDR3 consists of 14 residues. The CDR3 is CAWSSGVSNQPQHF. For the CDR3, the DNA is TGTGCCTGGAGTTCAGGGGTGAGCAATCAGCCCCAGCATTTT.

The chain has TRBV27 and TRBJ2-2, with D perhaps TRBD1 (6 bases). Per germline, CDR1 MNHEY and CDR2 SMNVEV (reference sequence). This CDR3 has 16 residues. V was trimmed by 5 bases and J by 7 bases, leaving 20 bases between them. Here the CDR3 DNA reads TGTGCCAGCAGTACAAGGAGAGAGGGACACGGCGGGGAGCTGTTTTTT. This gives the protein CASSTRREGHGGELFF.

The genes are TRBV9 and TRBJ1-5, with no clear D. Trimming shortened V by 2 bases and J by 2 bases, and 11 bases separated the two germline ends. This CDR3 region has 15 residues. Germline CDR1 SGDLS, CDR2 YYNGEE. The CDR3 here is CASSVTGSGNQPQHF. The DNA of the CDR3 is TGTGCCAGCAGCGTTACCGGGTCAGGCAATCAGCCCCAGCATTTT.

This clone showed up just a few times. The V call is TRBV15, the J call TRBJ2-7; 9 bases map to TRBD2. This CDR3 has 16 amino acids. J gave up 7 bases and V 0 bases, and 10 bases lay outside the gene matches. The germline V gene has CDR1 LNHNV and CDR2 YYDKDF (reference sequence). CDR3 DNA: TGTGCCACCAGCAGAGAGGTCGGCGGGAGGGTTAGAGAGCAGTACTTC. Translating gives CATSREVGGRVREQYF.

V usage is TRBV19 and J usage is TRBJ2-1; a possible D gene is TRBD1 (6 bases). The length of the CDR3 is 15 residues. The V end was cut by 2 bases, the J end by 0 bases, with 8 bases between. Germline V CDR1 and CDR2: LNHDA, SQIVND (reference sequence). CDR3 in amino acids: CASSIKQGSYNEQFF. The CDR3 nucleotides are TGTGCCAGTAGTATAAAACAGGGCTCCTACAATGAGCAGTTCTTC. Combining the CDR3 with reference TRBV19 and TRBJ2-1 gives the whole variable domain DGGITQSPKYLFRKEGQNVTLSCEQNLNHDAMYWYRQDPGQGLRLIYYSQIVNDFQKGDIAEGYSVSREKKESFPLTVTSAQKNPTAFYLCASSIKQGSYNEQFFGPGTRLTVL.

The CDR3 DNA is TGTGCCACCAGCAGAGATCCAGGGGCTAGCTCCTACGAGCAGTACTTC. This sequence encodes CATSRDPGASSYEQYF. The chain recombines TRBV15 with TRBJ2-7; D may be TRBD1 (6 bases). Germline CDR1 LNHNV, CDR2 YYDKDF (reference sequence). The CDR3 sequence is 16 residues long. The germline V and J ends were trimmed by 0 bases and 0 bases, with 12 bases remaining between them.

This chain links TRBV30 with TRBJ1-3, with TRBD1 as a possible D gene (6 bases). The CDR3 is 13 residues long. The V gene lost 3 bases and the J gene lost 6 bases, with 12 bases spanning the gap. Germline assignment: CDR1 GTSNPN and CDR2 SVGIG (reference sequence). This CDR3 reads CAWSANRENTIYF. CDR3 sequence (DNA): TGTGCCTGGAGCGCTAACAGGGAAAACACCATATATTTT.

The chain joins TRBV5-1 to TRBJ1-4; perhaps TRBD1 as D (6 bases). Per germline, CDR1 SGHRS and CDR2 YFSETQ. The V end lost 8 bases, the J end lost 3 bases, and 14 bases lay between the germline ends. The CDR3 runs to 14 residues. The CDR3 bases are TGCGCCAGTACTTCCAGGGGTCCTAATGAAAAACTGTTTTTT. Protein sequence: CASTSRGPNEKLFF.

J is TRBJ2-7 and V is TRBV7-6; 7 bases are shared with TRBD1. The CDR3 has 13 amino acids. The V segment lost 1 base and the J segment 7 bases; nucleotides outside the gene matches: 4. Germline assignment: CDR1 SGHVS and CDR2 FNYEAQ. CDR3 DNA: TGTGCCAGCAGCTTAGGAGGGGGCGCTGAGCAGTACTTC. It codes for CASSLGGGAEQYF.

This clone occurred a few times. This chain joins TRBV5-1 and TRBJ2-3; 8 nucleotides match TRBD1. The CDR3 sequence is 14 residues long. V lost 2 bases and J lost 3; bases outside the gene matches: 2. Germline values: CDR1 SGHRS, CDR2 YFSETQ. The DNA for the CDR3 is TGCGCCAGCAGCTTCGGGACAGGAACAGATACGCAGTATTTT. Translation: CASSFGTGTDTQYF.

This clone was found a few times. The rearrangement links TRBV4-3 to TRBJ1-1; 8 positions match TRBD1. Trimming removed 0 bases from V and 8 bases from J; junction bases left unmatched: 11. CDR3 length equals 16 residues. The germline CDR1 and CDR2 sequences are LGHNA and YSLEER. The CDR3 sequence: CASSQDQDRARGEAFF. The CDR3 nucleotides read TGCGCCAGCAGCCAAGACCAGGACAGGGCCCGGGGGGAAGCTTTCTTT.

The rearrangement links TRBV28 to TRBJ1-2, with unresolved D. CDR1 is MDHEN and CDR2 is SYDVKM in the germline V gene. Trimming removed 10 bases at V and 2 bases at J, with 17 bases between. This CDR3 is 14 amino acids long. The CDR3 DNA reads TGTGCCACCCCCTCGGGAAACACCAACTATGGCTACACCTTC. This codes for CATPSGNTNYGYTF.

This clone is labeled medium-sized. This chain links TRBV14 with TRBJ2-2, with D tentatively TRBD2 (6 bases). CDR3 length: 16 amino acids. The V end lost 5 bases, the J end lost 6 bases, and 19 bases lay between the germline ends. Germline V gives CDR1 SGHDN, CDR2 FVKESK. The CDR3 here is CASSTLDGRVAGELFF. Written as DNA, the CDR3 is TGTGCCAGCAGCACACTAGACGGGAGAGTAGCCGGGGAGCTGTTTTTT.